The rows below give T cell receptor beta chains drawn from one sample of a study of CD8+ T cells in alopecia areata. The assay was immunoSEQ multiplex PCR, and TCRdb's table has in-frame clones only and misses some. The sample lists 120,000 or so clones, 35% to 40% occurring once. Source material: CD4+ T cells sorted from blood. All receptors derive from a human donor with alopecia areata. Each CDR3 is given with its conserved first and last residue. A D gene is named only where the DNA matches it firmly. Clone sizes are given selectively: once, few, many, or a class where the clone is expanded.

CASSETTGGSFGYTF	TGTGCCAGCAGTGAAACGACAGGGGGTTCGTTCGGCTACACCTTC	.	TRBD1	TRBV25-1	TRBJ1-2
CASSRRGATNEKLFF	TGTGCCAGCAGCCGAAGGGGGGCAACTAATGAAAAACTGTTTTTT	.	.	TRBV5-6	TRBJ1-4
CASSQDIGIPYF	TGTGCCAGCAGCCAAGATATAGGAATACCGTATTTT	few	.	TRBV14	TRBJ2-3
CASSSPLSHSYEQYF	TGTGCCAGTTCCTCTCCCCTGTCCCACTCCTACGAGCAGTACTTC	.	.	TRBV7-2	TRBJ2-7
CASSPYGQGSYNSPLHF	TGTGCCAGCAGCCCCTACGGACAGGGATCCTATAATTCACCCCTCCACTTT	.	TRBD1	TRBV9	TRBJ1-6
CASRDLGLAGSKNIQYF	TGTGCCAGCAGAGACCTCGGACTAGCGGGCTCCAAAAACATTCAGTACTTC	few	TRBD2	TRBV28	TRBJ2-4
CASTRRTGTNGYTF	TGTGCCAGCACCAGAAGAACAGGAACGAATGGCTACACCTTC	.	.	TRBV7-2	TRBJ1-2
CASSQRGANEQYF	TGCGCCAGCAGTCAACGTGGAGCCAACGAGCAGTACTTC	few	.	TRBV23-1	TRBJ2-7
CASSRSLDEQYF	TGTGCCAGCAGTAGAAGTTTGGACGAGCAGTACTTC	.	.	TRBV6-5	TRBJ2-7
CASSFYPGQGLGEQYF	TGTGCCAGCAGTTTTTACCCTGGACAGGGACTCGGCGAGCAGTACTTC	.	TRBD1	TRBV27	TRBJ2-7
CATSRQRTVTYEQYF	TGTGCCACCAGCAGACAGCGGACAGTCACCTACGAGCAGTACTTC	.	.	TRBV15	TRBJ2-7
CALDRASYEQYF	TGTGCCTTGGACAGGGCCTCCTACGAGCAGTACTTC	.	TRBD1	TRBV30	TRBJ2-7
CAWSVQDLGAQYF	TGTGCCTGGAGTGTACAGGATCTGGGGGCGCAGTACTTC	few	.	TRBV30	TRBJ2-7
CASSPRVVSSYEQYF	TGTGCCAGCTCACCGAGGGTAGTCAGCTCCTACGAGCAGTACTTC	few	.	TRBV18	TRBJ2-7
CASSLGQGADTQYF	TGCGCCAGCAGCTTGGGACAGGGGGCAGATACGCAGTATTTT	few	TRBD1	TRBV5-1	TRBJ2-3
CASSTRTSGDTQYF	TGTGCCAGCAGTACCCGGACTAGCGGTGATACGCAGTATTTT	.	TRBD2	TRBV6-5	TRBJ2-3
CASSQPTGADTQYF	TGTGCCAGCAGCCAACCAACAGGGGCGGATACGCAGTATTTT	.	TRBD1	TRBV7-2	TRBJ2-3
CASSWPGQGKGYGYTF	TGTGCCAGCAGTTGGCCGGGACAGGGGAAAGGCTATGGCTACACCTTC	.	TRBD1	TRBV28	TRBJ1-2
CASSGSGTLNTGELFF	TGTGCCAGCAGTGGCTCCGGGACACTCAACACCGGGGAGCTGTTTTTT	.	.	TRBV6-6	TRBJ2-2
CASSSPAGRQETQYF	TGTGCCAGCAGCTCTCCAGCGGGGAGGCAAGAGACCCAGTACTTC	.	TRBD2	TRBV7-2	TRBJ2-5
CASSLAQGILSDGYTF	TGTGCCAGCAGTTTAGCCCAGGGGATTTTAAGTGATGGCTACACCTTC	few	.	TRBV28	TRBJ1-2
CSVGAGGFNEQYF	TGCAGCGTTGGGGCAGGGGGCTTCAACGAGCAGTACTTC	few	TRBD1	TRBV29-1	TRBJ2-7
CASSPVRASAYEQYF	TGTGCCAGCAGCCCCGTTCGGGCGAGCGCCTACGAGCAGTACTTC	.	.	TRBV7-2	TRBJ2-7
CASSEQGLGGYTF	TGTGCCAGCAGCGAACAGGGGCTGGGTGGCTACACCTTC	.	TRBD1	TRBV7-2	TRBJ1-2
CASLSGLAGEPDTQYF	TGTGCCAGCCTATCGGGACTAGCGGGAGAGCCAGATACGCAGTATTTT	many	TRBD2	TRBV2	TRBJ2-3
CASSFGAGTQYF	TGTGCCAGCAGCTTCGGGGCGGGTACGCAGTATTTT	few	.	TRBV11-2	TRBJ2-3
CSVVQQGGYGYTF	TGCAGCGTCGTCCAGCAGGGGGGCTATGGCTACACCTTC	.	TRBD1	TRBV29-1	TRBJ1-2
CSVSPGPGPNEQYF	TGCAGCGTTTCCCCGGGACCCGGCCCAAACGAGCAGTACTTC	.	.	TRBV29-1	TRBJ2-7
CASSPGGRLAGARFF	TGTGCCAGCAGCCCTGGCGGTCGACTAGCGGGAGCACGGTTCTTC	.	TRBD2	TRBV11-2	TRBJ2-1
CASSLARRAGVRDEQFF	TGTGCCAGCAGCTTGGCCCGGAGGGCGGGAGTTAGAGATGAGCAGTTCTTC	.	TRBD2	TRBV5-6	TRBJ2-1
CSVGAPLRSEQYF	TGCAGCGTCGGGGCCCCGTTGCGCTCCGAGCAGTACTTC	few	.	TRBV29-1	TRBJ2-7
CASSHSPANEQFF	TGTGCCAGCAGCCACTCACCTGCCAATGAGCAGTTCTTC	.	.	TRBV4-2	TRBJ2-1
CASSTSTQLNTEAFF	TGCGCCAGCAGCACCTCGACACAACTGAACACTGAAGCTTTCTTT	.	.	TRBV5-1	TRBJ1-1
CAWSAPPVRYF	TGTGCCTGGAGTGCCCCCCCGGTTCGGTACTTC	.	.	TRBV30	TRBJ2-7
CASSRAYEQFF	TGTGCCAGCAGTCGCGCGTATGAGCAGTTCTTC	.	.	TRBV28	TRBJ2-1
CASSARQARETQYF	TGTGCCAGCAGCGCCCGACAGGCCCGGGAGACCCAGTACTTC	.	.	TRBV9	TRBJ2-5
CASSKDRGGYNEQFF	TGTGCCAGTAGTAAAGACAGGGGGGGCTACAATGAGCAGTTCTTC	.	TRBD1	TRBV19	TRBJ2-1
CSVEWGTNQPQHF	TGCAGCGTCGAGTGGGGAACTAATCAGCCCCAGCATTTT	few	.	TRBV29-1	TRBJ1-5
CASSLEGVGAYEQYF	TGTGCCAGCAGCTTAGAAGGGGTCGGAGCCTACGAGCAGTACTTC	.	.	TRBV7-2	TRBJ2-7
CASSQEDRGEETQYF	TGCGCCAGCAGCCAAGAAGACAGGGGAGAGGAGACCCAGTACTTC	once	TRBD1	TRBV4-3	TRBJ2-5
CASSQAATDTQYF	TGCGCCAGCAGCCAAGCAGCTACAGATACGCAGTATTTT	.	.	TRBV4-3	TRBJ2-3
CSVELGGSTDTQYF	TGCAGCGTTGAATTGGGCGGGAGCACAGATACGCAGTATTTT	.	.	TRBV29-1	TRBJ2-3
CASSPRRDSFSTDTQYF	TGTGCCAGCAGTCCCCGCCGGGACAGCTTTAGCACAGATACGCAGTATTTT	.	TRBD1	TRBV27	TRBJ2-3
CASSRGGSNEQFF	TGTGCCAGCAGCCGTGGTGGGTCAAATGAGCAGTTCTTC	.	.	TRBV7-3	TRBJ2-1
CASNPQGVHTGELFF	TGTGCCAGCAACCCCCAGGGGGTTCACACCGGGGAGCTGTTTTTT	.	TRBD1	TRBV28	TRBJ2-2
CASSGQGRNTEAFF	TGTGCCAGCAGTGGACAGGGGAGAAACACTGAAGCTTTCTTT	few	.	TRBV21-1	TRBJ1-1
CASSLRPIETQYF	TGTGCCAGCAGTTTAAGGCCGATAGAGACCCAGTACTTC	few	.	TRBV28	TRBJ2-5
CASRDGTSDYNEQFF	TGCGCCAGCAGGGATGGGACTAGCGATTACAATGAGCAGTTCTTC	.	TRBD2	TRBV5-1	TRBJ2-1
CASSLSASTDTQYF	TGTGCCTCGTCTCTATCAGCGAGCACAGATACGCAGTATTTT	.	.	TRBV27	TRBJ2-3
CASSSLRLDEQFF	TGTGCCAGCAGCTCCTTGCGGCTGGATGAGCAGTTCTTC	.	.	TRBV11-2	TRBJ2-1
CASSDRGSNQPQHF	TGTGCCAGCAGCGATCGGGGTAGCAATCAGCCCCAGCATTTT	once	.	TRBV2	TRBJ1-5
CSVDSSGANVLTF	TGCAGCGTTGATAGCTCTGGGGCCAACGTCCTGACTTTC	few	.	TRBV29-1	TRBJ2-6